This T cell receptor (beta chain) was obtained from a study of cytomegalovirus exposure and HLA in healthy donors. V was pared by 5 bases and J by 7 bases, with 11 bases between. The CDR3 is 12 amino acids. CDR1 is MNHEY and CDR2 is SVGAGI in the germline V gene. 13 Jbeta primers and 60 Vbeta primers were used for the PCR. Here immunoSEQ multiplex PCR was the method, and the copy in TCRdb shows in-frame clones only, minus some. This sample's table has 90,000 to 120,000 clones. The chain recombines TRBV6-5 with TRBJ1-2; D is unresolved. Sequenced sample: PBMCs. This sequence originates from a middle-aged man in good health and CMV-seronegative. The CDR3 nucleotides are TGTGCCAGCAGTACACCGGGAGGTGGCTACACCTTC. The encoded protein is CASSTPGGGYTF.